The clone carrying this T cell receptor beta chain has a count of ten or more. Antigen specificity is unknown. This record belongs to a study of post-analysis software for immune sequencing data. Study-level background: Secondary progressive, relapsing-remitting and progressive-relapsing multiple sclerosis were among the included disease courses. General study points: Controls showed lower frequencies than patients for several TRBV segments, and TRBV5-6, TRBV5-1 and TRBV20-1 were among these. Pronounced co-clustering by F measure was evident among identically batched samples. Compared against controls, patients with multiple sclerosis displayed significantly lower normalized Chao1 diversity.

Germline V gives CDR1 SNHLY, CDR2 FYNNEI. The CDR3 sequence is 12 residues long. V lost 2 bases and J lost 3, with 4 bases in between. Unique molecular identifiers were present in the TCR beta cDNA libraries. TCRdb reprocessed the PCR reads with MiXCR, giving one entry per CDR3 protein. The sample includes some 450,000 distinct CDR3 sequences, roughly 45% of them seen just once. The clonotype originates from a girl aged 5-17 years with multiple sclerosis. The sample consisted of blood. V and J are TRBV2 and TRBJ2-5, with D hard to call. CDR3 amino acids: CASSEQEETQYF. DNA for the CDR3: TGTGCCAGCAGTGAACAGGAAGAGACCCAGTACTTC.